This T cell receptor (beta chain) was found in a study of tissue-resident memory T cells in lung cancer (dated by TCRdb to about 2019). As for the study more broadly: Paired tumor TRM and tumor non-TRM populations from 10 lung cancer patients were compared using TCR beta-chain sequencing.

For sequencing, an Illumina MiSeq was employed. Unique molecular identifiers were incorporated into the TCR sequencing libraries, and TruSeq single indexes were used for indexing. In the authors' own workflow: TCR reads were mapped and error-corrected with MIGEC v1.2.7, then analyzed with VDJtools v1.1.7, both using default settings. Repertoire diversity was quantified with Shannon-Wiener and inverse Simpson indices computed in VDJtools. A frequency threshold of at least three was used to define expanded TCRbeta clonotypes. Wilcoxon rank-sum tests across over 8 patients were used for statistical comparisons of TCR diversity between tumor TRM and non-TRM populations. TCRdb reran the public reads through fastp at Q25 and MiXCR, keeping productive beta chains. Rows merge per CDR3 protein into single entries with the most common DNA and genes. The V and J calls come from TCRdb's annotation, not from the publication. In all, the sample holds some 300 distinct CDR3 sequences, and roughly 20% of those were seen once. The leading ten clones occupy 65% of the sample.

As a fraction of the sample, this clonotype is large (0.1 to 1%). What antigen it recognizes has not been identified. Within one base of it there is no much larger clone, and no base qualities were kept. Findings and caveats that apply to the study as a whole: Expanded clonotypes accounted for approximately 73% of tumor TRM repertoires on average, versus 52% of tumor non-TRM repertoires. The most expanded clonotype averaged about 18% of sequenced TRM cells per patient, suggesting expansion of a single tumor antigen-specific clone. Compared with tumor non-TRM cells, tumor TRM cells had a significantly more restricted TCR repertoire, with lower Shannon-Wiener and inverse Simpson diversity.

Sorting of CD8+ T cells according to CD103 expression was performed on a BD FACSAria-II, with the sorted cells collected directly into ice-cold TRIzol LS reagent. Freshly resected lung tumor tissue was collected at the time of surgical resection. Fresh cells were subjected to Fc receptor blocking and were subsequently stained for CD45, CD4, CD3, CD8A and CD103, and DAPI was used for live/dead discrimination. A miRNeasy kit was used to purify total RNA from sorted CD103+ and CD103- CD8+ T cells. Sorting of tumor-infiltrating CD8+ cytotoxic T cells by CD103 expression was used to split tissue-resident memory (TRM) cells from non-TRM cells. Donors were patients with treatment-naive lung cancer. Patients with respiratory malignancies who were newly diagnosed and untreated were prospectively recruited upon referral. The specimen was CD103+ CD8+ T cells from lung tumor tissue. The sample's cell subset or site, from its label and the paper: tissue-resident memory (TRM) CD8+ CTLs. The origin of this receptor is a human donor with treatment-naive lung cancer (subtype not recorded).

The DNA sequence follows: TGTGCCAGCAGCTTAGGTCGAAACGAGCAGTACTTC. It translates as CASSLGRNEQYF. The chain employs TRBV7-9 and TRBJ2-7; no D gene is confidently identified. Sequences SEHNR (CDR1) and FQNEAQ (CDR2) are obtained from the germline V gene (reference sequence). Counted from cysteine to phenylalanine, this CDR3 has 12 amino acids. CDR3 DNA is the only sequence kept; it has 36 bases, read in frame from the first base. V sheds 1 base and J sheds 5 bases, leaving 6 bases between their ends. When the CDR3 is completed using the reference TRBV7-9 and TRBJ2-7 genes on either side, the full variable domain is DTGVSQNPRHKITKRGQNVTFRCDPISEHNRLYWYRQTLGQGPEFLTYFQNEAQLEKSRLLSDRFSAERPKGSFSTLEIQRTEQGDSAMYLCASSLGRNEQYFGPGTRLTVT.